These T cell receptor beta chains were read from a single sample in a study of siplizumab effects on memory and regulatory T cells. The table came from immunoSEQ multiplex PCR; TCRdb's copy has only in-frame clones and leaves some out. The data show about 56,000 clones, about 98% seen once. Sequencing input: naive CD8+ T cells sorted from blood. These receptors came from a human donor in good health. CDR3s include the opening cysteine and the closing phenylalanine or tryptophan. A D gene is named only where the DNA matches it firmly.

V gene: TRBV5-1; D gene: .; J gene: TRBJ2-1; CDR3 DNA: TGCGCCAGCCGAGCTAGCGCCCCCTACAATGAGCAGTTCTTC; CDR3 protein: CASRASAPYNEQFF
V gene: TRBV19; D gene: TRBD2; J gene: TRBJ2-1; CDR3 DNA: TGTGCCAGTAGTATAGCTAGCGGGGGCAGCTCCTACAATGAGCAGTTCTTC; CDR3 protein: CASSIASGGSSYNEQFF
V gene: TRBV20-1; D gene: .; J gene: TRBJ2-1; CDR3 DNA: TGCACGAAGGACAATGAGCAGTTCTTC; CDR3 protein: CTKDNEQFF
V gene: TRBV7-9; D gene: .; J gene: TRBJ1-4; CDR3 DNA: TGTGCCAGCAGCAACCGCTTAGAAAAACTGTTTTTT; CDR3 protein: CASSNRLEKLFF
V gene: TRBV10-2; D gene: TRBD2; J gene: TRBJ2-7; CDR3 DNA: TGCGCCAGCAGTGATAGCGGGAGCTCCTACGAGCAGTACTTC; CDR3 protein: CASSDSGSSYEQYF
V gene: TRBV7-8; D gene: TRBD1; J gene: TRBJ2-1; CDR3 DNA: TGTGCCAGCAGCTTCGACAGGGCGAATGAGCAGTTCTTC; CDR3 protein: CASSFDRANEQFF
V gene: TRBV29-1; D gene: TRBD2; J gene: TRBJ2-1; CDR3 DNA: TGCAGCGTCCCGGGACTAGCGGGGAACAATGAGCAGTTCTTC; CDR3 protein: CSVPGLAGNNEQFF
V gene: TRBV11-2; D gene: .; J gene: TRBJ1-1; CDR3 DNA: TGTGCCAGCAGCTTAGTGGTTCGACAGCCGCGGAACACTGAAGCTTTCTTT; CDR3 protein: CASSLVVRQPRNTEAFF
V gene: TRBV30; D gene: TRBD1; J gene: TRBJ2-2; CDR3 DNA: TGTGCGTGTTACAGGGGCACCGGGGAGCTGTTTTTT; CDR3 protein: CACYRGTGELFF
V gene: TRBV5-6; D gene: .; J gene: TRBJ1-5; CDR3 DNA: TGTGCCAGCAGCTTAGGGGGTTCTGGGCAGCCCCAGCATTTT; CDR3 protein: CASSLGGSGQPQHF
V gene: TRBV27; D gene: .; J gene: TRBJ2-2; CDR3 DNA: TGTGCCAGCAGTTTAGGGACAACGAACACCGGGGAGCTGTTTTTT; CDR3 protein: CASSLGTTNTGELFF
V gene: TRBV9; D gene: .; J gene: TRBJ1-1; CDR3 DNA: TGTGCCAGCAGCGTAGGGGTGGATGAAACTGAAGCTTTCTTT; CDR3 protein: CASSVGVDETEAFF
V gene: TRBV10-3; D gene: TRBD1; J gene: TRBJ1-5; CDR3 DNA: TGTGCCATCAGCCACGACAGGGCCAATCAGCCCCAGCATTTT; CDR3 protein: CAISHDRANQPQHF
V gene: TRBV9; D gene: TRBD2; J gene: TRBJ2-1; CDR3 DNA: TGTGCCAGCAGCGTAGGTAGCGGGGGGACCCCCCAGGATGAGCAGTTCTTC; CDR3 protein: CASSVGSGGTPQDEQFF